The rows below give T cell receptor beta chains drawn from one sample of a study of T cells in Graves' hyperthyroidism and ophthalmopathy. Via MiXCR, TCRdb re-called the multiplex PCR reads, giving one row per CDR3 protein. The table records 250,000 to 350,000 distinct CDR3 sequences, 16% of them present only once. Sequencing input: blood. These receptors all stem from a man aged 25-40 years with Graves' hyperthyroidism. CDR3s include the opening cysteine and the closing phenylalanine or tryptophan. The D gene is left open where the match is weak. The size field is filled for only some rows; it gives once, few, many or a size class.

>TRBJ1-1|TRBV6-1|.|many
TGTGCCAGCCGGGTAAACACTGAAGCTTTCTTT
CASRVNTEAFF
>TRBJ2-1|TRBV12-3/TRBV12-4|TRBD1|many
TGTGCCAGCATCCTTGGGGGGACAGGGGTCAATGAGCAGTTCTTC
CASILGGTGVNEQFF
>TRBJ2-7|TRBV7-2|.|few
TGTGCCAGCAGATCCCCCTACGAGCAGTACTTC
CASRSPYEQYF
>TRBJ2-1|TRBV12-5|TRBD2|many
TGTGCTAGTGGTTTGTATAGCGGGAGGGAGAGCTCCTACAATGAGCAGTTCTTC
CASGLYSGRESSYNEQFF
>TRBJ2-4|TRBV19|.|few
TGTGCCAGTAGTCCAGCCAAAAACATTCAGTACTTC
CASSPAKNIQYF
>TRBJ2-5|TRBV12-3/TRBV12-4|TRBD2|many
TGTGCCAGCAGTATAGCGGGCCACCAAGAGACCCAGTACTTC
CASSIAGHQETQYF
>TRBJ2-4|TRBV5-5|TRBD2|few
TGTGCCAGCAGCGGGGGAGCGGGAGGAACCGGTCGCGAGGGCATTCAGTACTTC
CASSGGAGGTGREGIQYF
>TRBJ2-1|TRBV19|TRBD1|.
TGTGCCACCTCGGGACAGGGTGGGAATGAGCAGTTCTTC
CATSGQGGNEQFF
>TRBJ2-3|TRBV5-1|.|many
TGCGCCAGCAGCCGGGGCAGCGGGTGGACAGATACGCAGTATTTT
CASSRGSGWTDTQYF
>TRBJ2-3|TRBV25-1|TRBD2|few
TGTGCCAGCAGTGAGGTCCAGCGGGGAAGCACAGATACGCAGTATTTT
CASSEVQRGSTDTQYF
>TRBJ1-1|TRBV6-1|.|.
TGTGCCAGCAAGATAGGGGGGGATAGGTCTGAAGCTTTCTTT
CASKIGGDRSEAFF
>TRBJ1-3|TRBV30|.|few
TGTGCCTGGAGTCCCCGAGGCATCTCGGGAAACACCATATATTTT
CAWSPRGISGNTIYF
>TRBJ1-2|TRBV12-3/TRBV12-4|.|.
TGTGCCAGCTCGAATCCTAACTATGGCTACACCTTC
CASSNPNYGYTF
>TRBJ2-1|TRBV27|.|many
TGTGCCAGCAACTCACCATCACAGACCCATGAGCAGTTCTTC
CASNSPSQTHEQFF
>TRBJ2-5|TRBV20-1|TRBD2|many
TGCAGTGCGGGGCTAGCGGGAGGGTACCAAGAGACCCAGTACTTC
CSAGLAGGYQETQYF
>TRBJ1-5|TRBV3-1|TRBD1|.
TGTGCCAGCAGCCCAAATCCGGGACAGGGGGCTTCTAGCAATCAGCCCCAGCATTTT
CASSPNPGQGASSNQPQHF
>TRBJ2-2|TRBV9|.|.
TGTGCCAGCAGTGATGAATTCGGGGAGCTGTTTTTT
CASSDEFGELFF
>TRBJ1-1|TRBV12-3/TRBV12-4|.|many
TGTGCCAGCAGTCACGGAGGATGGACTGAAGCTTTCTTT
CASSHGGWTEAFF
>TRBJ2-7|TRBV28|.|many
TGTGCCAGCAGGCCCGGCCACTCCTACGAGCAGTACTTC
CASRPGHSYEQYF
>TRBJ1-6|TRBV27|.|many
TGTGCCAGCAGTTTAGCGGCTCCTGTTCGTTCACCCCTCCACTTT
CASSLAAPVRSPLHF
>TRBJ2-7|TRBV20-1|TRBD1|many
TGCAGTGCTAGGCAGGGACAGGGGATTTACGAGCAGTACTTC
CSARQGQGIYEQYF
>TRBJ2-1|TRBV6-1|TRBD1|.
TGTGCCAGCACCACGACAGGGAACTCCTACAATGAGCAGTTCTTC
CASTTTGNSYNEQFF
>TRBJ2-7|TRBV20-1|TRBD1|many
TGCAGTGCGCTGGACAGGGTAGTACTGGAGCAGTACTTC
CSALDRVVLEQYF
>TRBJ1-5|TRBV20-1|.|.
TGCAGTGCTACTTATAGCAATCAGCCCCAGCATTTT
CSATYSNQPQHF
>TRBJ2-2|TRBV7-2|TRBD2|few
TGTGCCAGCAGCTCACCCCGACTAGCGGGAGTCGGGGAGCTGTTTTTT
CASSSPRLAGVGELFF
>TRBJ1-1|TRBV15|.|many
TGTGCCACCAGCAGAGAAAATCAGGGAGAAGCTTTCTTT
CATSRENQGEAFF
>TRBJ2-1|TRBV11-2|TRBD2|many
TGTGCCAGCAGCTCGGTTGGGACTAGCGGAAACAATGAGCAGTTCTTC
CASSSVGTSGNNEQFF
>TRBJ1-5|TRBV20-1|.|few
TGCAGTGGGACCGGCGGGGGCAATCAGCCCCAGCATTTT
CSGTGGGNQPQHF
>TRBJ2-7|TRBV5-6|.|many
TGTGCCAGCAGCCCAAACAGGGACTCCTACGAGCAGTACTTC
CASSPNRDSYEQYF
>TRBJ2-7|TRBV20-1|TRBD2|many
TGCAGTGCTAGAGATCCTAGCGGGAGGAGAAACGAGCAGTACTTC
CSARDPSGRRNEQYF
>TRBJ1-1|TRBV5-1|.|many
TGCGCCAGCAGCCTGGGGACATTCGACACTGAAGCTTTCTTT
CASSLGTFDTEAFF
>TRBJ1-5|TRBV12-5|TRBD1|few
TGTGCTAGTGGTTTGGGACAGGGGAATCAGCCCCAGCATTTT
CASGLGQGNQPQHF
>TRBJ2-1|TRBV12-3/TRBV12-4|.|many
TGTGCCAGCAGTTTAGACAGCGCGAGTGAGCAGTTCTTC
CASSLDSASEQFF
>TRBJ1-3|TRBV7-9|TRBD1|few
TGTGCCAGCAGCTTAGCAGGGGGCGCTGGAAACACCATATATTTT
CASSLAGGAGNTIYF
>TRBJ1-5|TRBV28|.|.
TGTGCCAGCTTTTATAGCAATCAGCCCCAGCATTTT
CASFYSNQPQHF
>TRBJ1-4|TRBV6-1|.|few
TGTGCCAGCAGTGGCCGGGACACCCCAACTAATGAAAAACTGTTTTTT
CASSGRDTPTNEKLFF
>TRBJ2-7|TRBV9|.|few
TGTGCCAGCAGCGCAGGGGTTCGGAACGAGCAGTACTTC
CASSAGVRNEQYF
>TRBJ2-1|TRBV27|TRBD2|many
TGTGCCAGCGTGCTAGCGGGAGGAGGCAATGAGCAGTTCTTC
CASVLAGGGNEQFF
>TRBJ2-5|TRBV7-2|.|many
TGTGCCAGCAGCTTAGCAGCGGTCACGGGGGTTGCTGGCTTGACCCAGTACTTC
CASSLAAVTGVAGLTQYF
>TRBJ2-1|TRBV10-2|.|many
TGCGCCAGCACGGATCTAACGAGTGAGCAGTTCTTC
CASTDLTSEQFF
>TRBJ2-3|TRBV29-1|TRBD2|once
TGCAGCGTTGATCTAGCGGACGGGCCAGATACGCAGTATTTT
CSVDLADGPDTQYF
>TRBJ2-7|TRBV3-1|.|many
TGTGCCAGCAGCCCCCTGGGGCTCGGGTCCTACGAGCAGTACTTC
CASSPLGLGSYEQYF
>TRBJ2-1|TRBV27|TRBD2|many
TGTGCCAGCAAGCGCGGGAGTGATATCCACAATGAGCAGTTCTTC
CASKRGSDIHNEQFF
>TRBJ1-2|TRBV6-1|.|.
TGTGCCAGCAGTCCCCGGGACTTATATGGCTACACCTTC
CASSPRDLYGYTF
>TRBJ1-5|TRBV12-3/TRBV12-4|.|many
TGTGCCAGCTCTCGGGGGTCTCATCAGCCCCAGCATTTT
CASSRGSHQPQHF
>TRBJ2-7|TRBV24-1|.|.
TGTGCCACCAGTGACCCCACGCGGGGCCACGAGCAGTACTTC
CATSDPTRGHEQYF
>TRBJ2-1|TRBV28|.|.
TGTGCCAGCAGTCGGAAGACTTCGGCCTACAATGAGCAGTTCTTC
CASSRKTSAYNEQFF
>TRBJ2-3|TRBV20-1|TRBD1|many
TGCAGTGCTGCTACCCAACTTACGAAACAGGGGCAGCGTGCGAGCACAGATACGCAGTATTTT
CSAATQLTKQGQRASTDTQYF
>TRBJ2-5|TRBV5-4|.|few
TGTGCCAGCAGCTTGGGGGGGGCGCCCCTCCAAGAGACCCAGTACTTC
CASSLGGAPLQETQYF
>TRBJ1-5|TRBV12-3/TRBV12-4|.|many
TGTGCCAGCAGTGGGACAAGGAATCAGCCCCAGCATTTT
CASSGTRNQPQHF
>TRBJ2-1|TRBV29-1|.|many
TGCAGCGTTGTCAACCCCTCAAGTGAGCAGTTCTTC
CSVVNPSSEQFF
>TRBJ1-4|TRBV10-3|TRBD1|many
TGTGCCATCTCCGAGGGGGCTGTCGGTGAAAAACTGTTTTTT
CAISEGAVGEKLFF
>TRBJ2-7|TRBV6-1|TRBD1|.
TGTGCCAGCAGCATTCAGACAGGGGCCTCCTACGAGCAGTACTTC
CASSIQTGASYEQYF
>TRBJ2-1|TRBV18|TRBD2|many
TGTGCCAGCTCAACGACTAGCGGAAGAGTCAATGAGCAGTTCTTC
CASSTTSGRVNEQFF
>TRBJ1-2|TRBV2|.|many
TGTGCCAGCAGTGAAGGGCCTTATGGTGGCTACACCTTC
CASSEGPYGGYTF
>TRBJ2-3|TRBV2|TRBD1|many
TGTGCCAGCAGCCAGGGGGCTAGCACAGATACGCAGTATTTT
CASSQGASTDTQYF
>TRBJ2-6|TRBV5-1|.|.
TGCACCAGCAGCTTGGGGGTGGGAAACTCTGGGGCCAACGTCCTGACTTTC
CTSSLGVGNSGANVLTF
>TRBJ1-3|TRBV7-2|.|many
TGTGCCAGCAGCCGGGGGGCAAAAAACACCATATATTTT
CASSRGAKNTIYF
>TRBJ1-3|TRBV11-3|.|.
TGTGCCAGCAGTGAACAGGGCCTCTCTGGAAACACCATATATTTT
CASSEQGLSGNTIYF